Reported below is one TCR beta chain. This clonotype was found many times. The antigen it recognizes is unknown. No per-base quality is available; no much larger clone lies one base away. This specimen comes from a study of Graves' ophthalmopathy and Graves' hyperthyroidism (dated by TCRdb to 2016 to 2019). Broadly, across the study: Peripheral blood was collected at initial diagnosis, before any treatment. TCR beta repertoire signatures were used to distinguish Graves' ophthalmopathy from Graves' hyperthyroidism and to predict progression to ophthalmopathy. In total, 135 blood samples were TCR-sequenced: fewer than 50 ophthalmopathy, about 75 hyperthyroidism and some 17 hyperthyroidism-to-ophthalmopathy patients. To explore V-J signatures that separate ophthalmopathy from hyperthyroidism, a discovery set of about a hundred patients was enrolled, consisting of about 45 with ophthalmopathy and approximately 60 with stable hyperthyroidism. The independent validation cohort included about 19 hyperthyroidism patients plus 17 patients who later progressed from hyperthyroidism to ophthalmopathy. In about six hyperthyroidism patients, the T-cell repertoires found in thyroid tissue were compared with those found in blood. Once sampling was done, hyperthyroidism patients were given methimazole at a starting dose of 30 mg daily, while ophthalmopathy patients were given high-dose intravenous methylprednisolone.

For repertoire sequencing, TCR beta CDR3 regions were amplified from RNA transcripts. The first round of RT-PCR was done with HTBI primers and the Qiagen OneStep RT-PCR kit, and was followed by a second round of multiplex PCR, then size selection and purification. The libraries underwent paired-end sequencing with 100 bp reads on an Illumina HiSeq2000. As for how the authors treated the data: SOAPnuke was used to process the reads, throwing out any read that had adapters, had uncalled bases, had a mean Phred below 15, or lacked an exact constant-primer or identifier match. COPE v1.2.5 was used to merge the high-quality paired reads. Each unique nucleotide sequence was treated as a clonotype, and MiTCR v1.1 was used to align the clonotypes to the IMGT TRB V, D and J references. The analysis was limited to V-J combinations with a frequency above 0.0001, which together covered approximately 99% of the repertoires. For each V-J combination, a TCR clonal expansion and chaos score was defined as F50 clonal expansion divided by the chaos observed in the TCRdist matrix. Welch's t-statistics and random forest were used to reduce features to approximately 13 V-J combinations, which were fed into a naive Bayes classifier. The similarity between thyroid and blood repertoires was quantified using the Morisita-Horn index. Through fastp at Q25 and MiXCR, TCRdb rebuilt clones from the public reads, retaining in-frame beta chains. Merged by CDR3 protein, the rows form single entries marked with the most common genes and DNA. V and J calls and clone size were set by TCRdb, not the authors. This sample comprises 340,000 or so distinct CDR3 sequences, 17% of them detected only once. The ten largest clonotypes hold around an eighth of the sample.

Ophthalmopathy patients were characterized by moderately to severely active disease, a Clinical Activity Score of at least 3, a NOSPECS grade of at least 4, and a disease duration under 3 months. Anyone with other autoimmune diseases, uncontrolled infections, pregnancy or lactation was excluded from the study. Clinical symptoms, serum thyroxine, TRAb, thyroid ultrasound and orbital computed tomography were used for diagnosis. PBMCs were isolated from 8 to 10 ml of fresh peripheral blood by Ficoll-Paque density gradient centrifugation. Trizol reagent was used to extract the total RNA, and its quality was then checked on an Agilent 2100 Bioanalyzer. V loses 1 base of germline sequence and J loses 4 bases, and the interval between the two ends is 10 bases. CDR1 and CDR2 are read off the germline V gene (reference sequence) as LGHDT and YNNKEL. The CDR3 runs 14 amino acids, cysteine and phenylalanine included. The CDR3 DNA has 42 bases and is translated from base 1.

Broad study findings and their caveats: In validation, the model predicted ophthalmopathy progression with 70.59% sensitivity and 72.22% specificity; some 13 predicted patients were CT-confirmed with GO in a median of roughly 6.8 months. In cross-validation, the 13-signature model distinguished ophthalmopathy from stable hyperthyroidism with 85% to 90% sensitivity and 81.08% specificity, and in the test set the corresponding values were roughly 80% and 76%. Most of the expanded thyroid clonotypes with a frequency above 0.001 were also detected in blood, and it was suggested that the thyroid immune response may be reflected by blood repertoires. No statistical method was used to set the sample size in advance, and the investigators knew which group each participant was assigned to.

The rearrangement combines TRBV3-1 with TRBJ1-2; the D segment cannot be called with confidence. The sequencing sample was made of peripheral blood. The receptor was isolated from an adult man with Graves' ophthalmopathy. The CDR3 in this case is CASSQGGGGYGYTF. The DNA sequence follows: TGTGCCAGCAGCCAAGGGGGAGGCGGCTATGGCTACACCTTC.